These T cell receptor beta chains were read from a single sample in a study of CD8+CD57+ T cells in acquired aplastic anemia. TCRdb ran MiXCR on the reads and lists one entry per CDR3 protein. This table holds about 220,000 distinct CDR3 sequences, 34% found once. The sequencing sample was made of sorted CD4+, CD8+, or CD8+CD57+ T cells (not recorded which) from PBMCs. These receptors came from a human donor in good health, serving as a control. The CDR3 runs from the conserved cysteine through the conserved F or W. Each record gives: D gene, V gene, clone size, J gene, CDR3 protein, CDR3 DNA. D genes are given only for firm matches. The size entry is marked missing in some rows and otherwise reads once, few, many or a size class.

D: NA; V: TRBV6-1; size: NA; J: TRBJ1-4; CDR3: CASSRSGNGDDKLFF; DNA: TGTGCCAGCAGTCGGTCAGGGAATGGGGATGACAAACTGTTTTTT
D: NA; V: TRBV6-1; size: NA; J: TRBJ1-5; CDR3: CASSPDGSGDQPQHF; DNA: TGTGCCAGCAGCCCGGACGGGTCGGGGGATCAGCCCCAGCATTTT
D: NA; V: TRBV2; size: NA; J: TRBJ2-7; CDR3: CASSSRGGYEQYF; DNA: TGTGCCAGCAGTTCAAGAGGGGGATACGAGCAGTACTTC
D: TRBD2; V: TRBV20-1; size: NA; J: TRBJ2-3; CDR3: CSAGTSGGPPYTDTQYF; DNA: TGCAGTGCTGGGACTAGCGGGGGGCCCCCGTACACAGATACGCAGTATTTT
D: NA; V: TRBV19; size: NA; J: TRBJ1-1; CDR3: CASSIRGGNTEAFF; DNA: TGTGCCAGTAGTATCAGGGGCGGGAACACTGAAGCTTTCTTT
D: TRBD1; V: TRBV10-3; size: NA; J: TRBJ1-5; CDR3: CAISDRTGNQPQHF; DNA: TGTGCCATCAGTGACCGGACAGGGAATCAGCCCCAGCATTTT
D: TRBD1; V: TRBV10-1; size: few; J: TRBJ2-7; CDR3: CASSPPRGQNYEQYF; DNA: TGTGCCAGCTCACCACCGAGGGGACAGAACTACGAGCAGTACTTC
D: NA; V: TRBV7-9; size: NA; J: TRBJ1-1; CDR3: CATWTAEAFF; DNA: TGTGCCACCTGGACAGCTGAAGCTTTCTTT
D: NA; V: TRBV9; size: many; J: TRBJ1-2; CDR3: CASSVEGAYGYTF; DNA: TGTGCCAGCAGCGTAGAAGGCGCCTATGGCTACACCTTC
D: NA; V: TRBV19; size: NA; J: TRBJ1-5; CDR3: CASSLGAGGNQPQHF; DNA: TGTGCCAGTAGTCTTGGGGCAGGGGGCAATCAGCCCCAGCATTTT
D: TRBD1; V: TRBV20-1; size: NA; J: TRBJ2-1; CDR3: CSAPSRGQGRNEQFF; DNA: TGCAGTGCTCCCTCTAGGGGACAGGGGAGGAATGAGCAGTTCTTC
D: NA; V: TRBV10-3; size: few; J: TRBJ1-1; CDR3: CASSYLGLSPTEAFF; DNA: TGTGCCAGCAGTTATCTGGGGTTATCTCCCACTGAAGCTTTCTTT
D: NA; V: TRBV7-9; size: NA; J: TRBJ1-2; CDR3: CASSPRREGGGYTF; DNA: TGTGCCAGCAGCCCCCGTAGGGAGGGTGGCGGCTACACCTTC
D: NA; V: TRBV2; size: many; J: TRBJ1-6; CDR3: CASGEQTNSPLHF; DNA: TGTGCCAGCGGCGAACAGACTAATTCACCCCTCCACTTT
D: NA; V: TRBV25-1; size: NA; J: TRBJ2-3; CDR3: CASSEDRTVNTQYF; DNA: TGTGCCAGCAGTGAAGATCGGACAGTTAATACGCAGTATTTT
D: NA; V: TRBV7-2; size: NA; J: TRBJ1-1; CDR3: CASSSHRSGVQAFF; DNA: TGTGCCAGCAGCTCGCACCGTTCAGGGGTTCAAGCTTTCTTT
D: TRBD2; V: TRBV27; size: few; J: TRBJ2-3; CDR3: CASKQRESTDTQYF; DNA: TGTGCCAGCAAACAGCGGGAGAGCACAGATACGCAGTATTTT
D: NA; V: TRBV20-1; size: many; J: TRBJ1-6; CDR3: CSAVTGYNSPLHF; DNA: TGCAGTGCCGTAACAGGATATAATTCACCCCTCCACTTT
D: TRBD1; V: TRBV19; size: many; J: TRBJ1-1; CDR3: CASSMQGAGTEAFF; DNA: TGTGCCAGTAGTATGCAGGGGGCGGGCACTGAAGCTTTCTTT
D: NA; V: TRBV29-1; size: NA; J: TRBJ2-1; CDR3: CSVEWVNNEQFF; DNA: TGCAGCGTTGAGTGGGTAAACAATGAGCAGTTCTTC
D: NA; V: TRBV7-3; size: NA; J: TRBJ2-1; CDR3: CASSLEVSGYNEQFF; DNA: TGTGCCAGCAGCTTAGAGGTCTCCGGCTACAATGAGCAGTTCTTC
D: NA; V: TRBV11-2; size: once; J: TRBJ2-1; CDR3: CASGGRLVHEQFF; DNA: TGTGCCAGCGGCGGCCGACTAGTCCATGAGCAGTTCTTC
D: NA; V: TRBV7-9; size: many; J: TRBJ1-3; CDR3: CASSSKTAGNTIYF; DNA: TGTGCCAGCAGCTCAAAAACAGCAGGAAACACCATATATTTT
D: NA; V: TRBV10-3; size: many; J: TRBJ1-6; CDR3: CAISEFGGSSPLHF; DNA: TGTGCCATCAGTGAGTTTGGAGGTAGTTCACCCCTCCACTTT
D: TRBD1; V: TRBV4-2; size: NA; J: TRBJ1-5; CDR3: CASSQEYTLGQGYSNQPQHF; DNA: TGTGCCAGCAGCCAAGAATATACCTTGGGACAGGGGTATAGCAATCAGCCCCAGCATTTT
D: TRBD1; V: TRBV29-1; size: many; J: TRBJ1-2; CDR3: CSVADYRGSVGGYTF; DNA: TGCAGCGTTGCGGATTACAGGGGAAGTGTTGGTGGCTACACCTTC
D: TRBD2; V: TRBV14; size: NA; J: TRBJ2-7; CDR3: CASSRGLAGGPQQYF; DNA: TGTGCCAGCAGCCGGGGACTAGCGGGGGGACCACAGCAGTACTTC
D: NA; V: TRBV15; size: NA; J: TRBJ1-4; CDR3: CATSRRNEKLFF; DNA: TGTGCCACCAGCAGGCGGAATGAAAAACTGTTTTTT
D: TRBD1; V: TRBV27; size: NA; J: TRBJ1-1; CDR3: CASSVGQGVRTEAFF; DNA: TGTGCCAGCAGCGTGGGACAGGGTGTAAGGACTGAAGCTTTCTTT
D: NA; V: TRBV20-1; size: NA; J: TRBJ1-2; CDR3: CSASSSGSYNYGYTF; DNA: TGCAGTGCCAGCAGCTCCGGATCATATAACTATGGCTACACCTTC
D: NA; V: TRBV5-1; size: many; J: TRBJ2-1; CDR3: CASSFDSGEQFF; DNA: TGCGCCAGCAGCTTCGACAGTGGTGAGCAGTTCTTC
D: TRBD2; V: TRBV15; size: NA; J: TRBJ2-1; CDR3: CATSREGTSGAEQFF; DNA: TGTGCCACCAGCAGAGAAGGGACTAGCGGGGCAGAGCAGTTCTTC
D: NA; V: TRBV2; size: NA; J: TRBJ1-5; CDR3: CASSGGDQPQHF; DNA: TGTGCCAGCAGTGGAGGAGACCAGCCCCAGCATTTT
D: NA; V: TRBV20-1; size: many; J: TRBJ2-7; CDR3: CSARHRVLSDEQYF; DNA: TGCAGTGCTAGACACAGGGTTCTCTCGGACGAGCAGTACTTC
D: NA; V: TRBV10-3; size: NA; J: TRBJ1-5; CDR3: CAISARNPSIDQPQHF; DNA: TGTGCCATCAGTGCCCGTAACCCCTCAATCGATCAGCCCCAGCATTTT
D: TRBD1; V: TRBV12-3/TRBV12-4; size: NA; J: TRBJ1-2; CDR3: CASSLRLSGGISGGYTF; DNA: TGTGCCAGCAGTTTAAGGTTGTCAGGGGGAATTTCGGGGGGCTACACCTTC
D: NA; V: TRBV29-1; size: many; J: TRBJ2-4; CDR3: CSVVGNIQYF; DNA: TGCAGCGTTGTAGGGAACATTCAGTACTTC